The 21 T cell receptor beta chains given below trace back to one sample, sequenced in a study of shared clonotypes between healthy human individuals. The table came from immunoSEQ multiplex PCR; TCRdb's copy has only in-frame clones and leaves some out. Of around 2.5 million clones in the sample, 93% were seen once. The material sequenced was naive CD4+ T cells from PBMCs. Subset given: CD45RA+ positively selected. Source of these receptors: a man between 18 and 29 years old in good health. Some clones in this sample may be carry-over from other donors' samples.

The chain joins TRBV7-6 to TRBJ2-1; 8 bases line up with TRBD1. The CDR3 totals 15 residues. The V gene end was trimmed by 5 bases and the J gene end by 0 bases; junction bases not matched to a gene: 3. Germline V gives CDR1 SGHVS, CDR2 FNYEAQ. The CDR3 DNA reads TGTGCCAGCAGCCCCGACAGGGGCTCCTACAATGAGCAGTTCTTC. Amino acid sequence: CASSPDRGSYNEQFF.

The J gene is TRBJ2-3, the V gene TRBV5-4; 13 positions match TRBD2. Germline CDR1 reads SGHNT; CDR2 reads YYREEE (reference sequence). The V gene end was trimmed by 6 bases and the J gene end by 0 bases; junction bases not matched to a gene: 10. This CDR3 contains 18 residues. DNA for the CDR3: TGTGCCAGCAACACGGGACTAGCGGGGACACCTAGCACAGATACGCAGTATTTT. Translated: CASNTGLAGTPSTDTQYF.

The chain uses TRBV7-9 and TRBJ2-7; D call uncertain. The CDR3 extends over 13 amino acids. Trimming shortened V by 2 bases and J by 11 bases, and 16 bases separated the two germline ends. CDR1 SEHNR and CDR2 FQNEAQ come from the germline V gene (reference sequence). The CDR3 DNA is TGTGCCAGCAGCTTAAAACTAAGGCAGCCCGAGTACTTC. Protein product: CASSLKLRQPEYF.

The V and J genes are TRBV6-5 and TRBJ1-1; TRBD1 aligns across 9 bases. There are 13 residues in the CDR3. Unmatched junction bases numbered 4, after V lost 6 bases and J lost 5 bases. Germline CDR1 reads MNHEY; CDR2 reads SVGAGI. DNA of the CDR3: TGTGCCAGCAGCCACAGGGGGCAGACTGAAGCTTTCTTT. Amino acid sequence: CASSHRGQTEAFF.

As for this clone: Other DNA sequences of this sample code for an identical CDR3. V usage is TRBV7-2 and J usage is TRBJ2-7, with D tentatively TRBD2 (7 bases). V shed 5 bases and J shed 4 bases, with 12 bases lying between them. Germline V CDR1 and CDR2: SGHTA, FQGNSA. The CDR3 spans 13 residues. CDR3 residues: CASSLGGGYEQYF. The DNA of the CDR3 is TGTGCCAGCAGCCTGGGAGGGGGGTACGAGCAGTACTTC.

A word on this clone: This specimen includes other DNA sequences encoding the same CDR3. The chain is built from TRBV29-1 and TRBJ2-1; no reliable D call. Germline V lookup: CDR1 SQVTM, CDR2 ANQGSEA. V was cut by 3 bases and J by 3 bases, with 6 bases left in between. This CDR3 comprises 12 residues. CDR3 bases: TGCAGCGTTGAGCGGAGCTACAATGAGCAGTTCTTC. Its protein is CSVERSYNEQFF.

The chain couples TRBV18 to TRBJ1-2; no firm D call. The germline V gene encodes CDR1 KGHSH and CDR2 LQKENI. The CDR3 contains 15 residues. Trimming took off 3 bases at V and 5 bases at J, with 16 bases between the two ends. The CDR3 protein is CASSPGVHSDYGYTF. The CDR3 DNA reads TGTGCCAGCTCACCCGGAGTCCACAGTGATTATGGCTACACCTTC. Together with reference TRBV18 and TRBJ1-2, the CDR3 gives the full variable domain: NAGVMQNPRHLVRRRGQEARLRCSPMKGHSHVYWYRQLPEEGLKFMVYLQKENIIDESGMPKERFSAEFPKEGPSILRIQQVVRGDSAAYFCASSPGVHSDYGYTFGSGTRLTVV.

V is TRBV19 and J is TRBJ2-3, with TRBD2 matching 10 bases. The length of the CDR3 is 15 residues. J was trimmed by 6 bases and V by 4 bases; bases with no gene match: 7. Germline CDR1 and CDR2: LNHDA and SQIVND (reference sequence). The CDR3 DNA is TGTGCCAGTAGTAGCTTAGCGGGAGGATCGGATACGCAGTATTTT. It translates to CASSSLAGGSDTQYF.

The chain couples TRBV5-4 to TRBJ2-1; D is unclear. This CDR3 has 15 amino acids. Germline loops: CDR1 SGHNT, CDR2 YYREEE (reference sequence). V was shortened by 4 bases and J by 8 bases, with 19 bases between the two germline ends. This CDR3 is CASSPGGGYDHEQFF. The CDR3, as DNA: TGTGCCAGCAGCCCCGGTGGCGGTTACGACCATGAGCAGTTCTTC. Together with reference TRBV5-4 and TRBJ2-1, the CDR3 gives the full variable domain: ETGVTQSPTHLIKTRGQQVTLRCSSQSGHNTVSWYQQALGQGPQFIFQYYREEENGRGNFPPRFSGLQFPNYSSELNVNALELDDSALYLCASSPGGGYDHEQFFGPGTRLTVL.

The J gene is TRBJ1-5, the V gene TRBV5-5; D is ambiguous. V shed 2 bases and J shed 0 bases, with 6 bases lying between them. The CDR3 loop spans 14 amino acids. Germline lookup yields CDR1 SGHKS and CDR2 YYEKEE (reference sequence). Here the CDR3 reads CASSFGYSNQPQHF. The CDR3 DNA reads TGTGCCAGCAGCTTCGGTTATAGCAATCAGCCCCAGCATTTT.

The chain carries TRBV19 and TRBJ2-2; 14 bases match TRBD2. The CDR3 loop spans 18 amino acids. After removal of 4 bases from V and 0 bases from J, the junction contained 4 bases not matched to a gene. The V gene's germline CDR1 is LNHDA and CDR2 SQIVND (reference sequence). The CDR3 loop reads CASSRGTSGRTNTGELFF. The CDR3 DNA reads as TGTGCCAGTAGTAGAGGGACTAGCGGGAGAACGAACACCGGGGAGCTGTTTTTT. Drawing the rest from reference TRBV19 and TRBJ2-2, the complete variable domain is DGGITQSPKYLFRKEGQNVTLSCEQNLNHDAMYWYRQDPGQGLRLIYYSQIVNDFQKGDIAEGYSVSREKKESFPLTVTSAQKNPTAFYLCASSRGTSGRTNTGELFFGEGSRLTVL.

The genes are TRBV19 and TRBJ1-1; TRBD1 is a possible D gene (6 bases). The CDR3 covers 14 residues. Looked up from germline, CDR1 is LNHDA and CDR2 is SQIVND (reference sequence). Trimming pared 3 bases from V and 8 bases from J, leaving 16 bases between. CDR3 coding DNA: TGTGCCAGTAGTATCCTTTCAGGGGAGGCGGAAGCTTTCTTT. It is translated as CASSILSGEAEAFF.

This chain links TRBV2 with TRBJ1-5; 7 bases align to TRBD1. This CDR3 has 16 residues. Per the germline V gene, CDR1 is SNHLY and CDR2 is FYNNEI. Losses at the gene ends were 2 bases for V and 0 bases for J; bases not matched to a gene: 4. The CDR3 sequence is CASSEQGDLSNQPQHF. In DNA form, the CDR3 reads TGTGCCAGCAGTGAACAGGGGGACCTTAGCAATCAGCCCCAGCATTTT. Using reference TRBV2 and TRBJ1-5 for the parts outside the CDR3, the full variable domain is EPEVTQTPSHQVTQMGQEVILRCVPISNHLYFYWYRQILGQKVEFLVSFYNNEISEKSEIFDDQFSVERPDGSNFTLKIRSTKLEDSAMYFCASSEQGDLSNQPQHFGDGTRLSIL.

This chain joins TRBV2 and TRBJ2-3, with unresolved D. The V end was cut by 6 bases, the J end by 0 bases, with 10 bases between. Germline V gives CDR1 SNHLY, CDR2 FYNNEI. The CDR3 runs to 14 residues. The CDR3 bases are TGTGCCAGCAGGGTGGCGACAAGCACAGATACGCAGTATTTT. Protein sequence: CASRVATSTDTQYF.

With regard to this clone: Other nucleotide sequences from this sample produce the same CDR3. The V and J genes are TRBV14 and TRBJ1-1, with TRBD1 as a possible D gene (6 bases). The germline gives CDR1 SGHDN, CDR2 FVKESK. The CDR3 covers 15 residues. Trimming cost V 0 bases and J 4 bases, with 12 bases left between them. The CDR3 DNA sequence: TGTGCCAGCAGCCAAGATCTCGGGGGGGCCACTGAAGCTTTCTTT. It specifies CASSQDLGGATEAFF.

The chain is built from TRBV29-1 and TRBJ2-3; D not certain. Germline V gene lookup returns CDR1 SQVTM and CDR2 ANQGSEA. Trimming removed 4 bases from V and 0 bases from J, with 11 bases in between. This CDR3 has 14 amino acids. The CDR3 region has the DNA TGCAGCGTTGCACAGAACCCTAGCACAGATACGCAGTATTTT. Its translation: CSVAQNPSTDTQYF.

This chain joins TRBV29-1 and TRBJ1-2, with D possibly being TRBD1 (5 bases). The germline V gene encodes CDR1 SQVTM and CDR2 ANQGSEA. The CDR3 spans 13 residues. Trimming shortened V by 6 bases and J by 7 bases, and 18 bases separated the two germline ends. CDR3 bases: TGCAGCGTCCTGGGCAGGGATCGTGGTGGCTACACCTTC. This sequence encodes CSVLGRDRGGYTF. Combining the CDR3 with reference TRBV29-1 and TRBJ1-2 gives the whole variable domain SAVISQKPSRDICQRGTSLTIQCQVDSQVTMMFWYRQQPGQSLTLIATANQGSEATYESGFVIDKFPISRPNLTFSTLTVSNMSPEDSSIYLCSVLGRDRGGYTFGSGTRLTVV.

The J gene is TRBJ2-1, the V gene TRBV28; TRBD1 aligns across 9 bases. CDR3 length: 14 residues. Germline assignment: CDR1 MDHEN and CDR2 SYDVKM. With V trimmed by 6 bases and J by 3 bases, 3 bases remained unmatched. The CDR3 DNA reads TGTGCCAGCAGCCCGGGACAGGGCTACAATGAGCAGTTCTTC. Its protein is CASSPGQGYNEQFF.

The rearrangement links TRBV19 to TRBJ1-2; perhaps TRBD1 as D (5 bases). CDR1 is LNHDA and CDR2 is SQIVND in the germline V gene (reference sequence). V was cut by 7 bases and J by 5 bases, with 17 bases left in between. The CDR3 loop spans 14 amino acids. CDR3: CASTPSLEGYGYTF. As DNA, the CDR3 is TGTGCCAGTACCCCCAGCCTGGAGGGGTATGGCTACACCTTC.

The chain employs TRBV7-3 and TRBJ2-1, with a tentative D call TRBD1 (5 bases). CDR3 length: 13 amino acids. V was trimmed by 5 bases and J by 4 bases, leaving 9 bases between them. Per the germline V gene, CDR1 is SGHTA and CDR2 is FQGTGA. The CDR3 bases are TGTGCCAGCAGCGCCGACAGTTACAATGAGCAGTTCTTC. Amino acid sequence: CASSADSYNEQFF.

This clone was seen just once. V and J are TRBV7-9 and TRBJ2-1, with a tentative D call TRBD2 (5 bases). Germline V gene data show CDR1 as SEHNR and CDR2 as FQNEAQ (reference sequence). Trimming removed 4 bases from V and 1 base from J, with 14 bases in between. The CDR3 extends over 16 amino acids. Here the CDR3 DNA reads TGTGCCAGCAGCTCGCGCCGGGAACCATCCTACAATGAGCAGTTCTTC. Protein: CASSSRREPSYNEQFF.